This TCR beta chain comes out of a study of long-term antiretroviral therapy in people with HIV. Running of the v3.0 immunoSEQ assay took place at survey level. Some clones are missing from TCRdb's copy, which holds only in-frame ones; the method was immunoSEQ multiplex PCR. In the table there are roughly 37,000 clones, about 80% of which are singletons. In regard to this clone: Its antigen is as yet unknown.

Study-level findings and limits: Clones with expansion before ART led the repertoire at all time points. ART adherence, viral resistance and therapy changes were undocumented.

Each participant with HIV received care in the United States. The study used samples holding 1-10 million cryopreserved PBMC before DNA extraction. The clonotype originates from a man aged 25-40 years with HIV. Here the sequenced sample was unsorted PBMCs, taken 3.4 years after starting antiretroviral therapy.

For the CDR3, the DNA is TGTGCCAGCTCTCCAGGGTTAGACGTTTCCGGCTACACCTTC. This gives the protein CASSPGLDVSGYTF. This rearrangement joins TRBV18 to TRBJ1-2; TRBD1 is a possible D gene (5 bases). Germline CDR1 reads KGHSH; CDR2 reads LQKENI. This CDR3 is built from 14 residues. V gave up 6 bases and J gave up 8 bases, with 19 bases separating them.